The 12 T cell receptor beta chains listed next were all sequenced from one sample in a study of CXCR3-negative and CXCR3-positive naive CD8 T cells. Study observations and caveats: CXCR3-positive naive cells had more hydrophobic TRB CDR3s than CXCR3-negative naive cells.

Their specific antigens are unknown. The authors made the TRB cDNA libraries by 5' RACE using UMI labels. Reanalyzing the 5' RACE reads, TCRdb keeps one entry per CDR3 protein, without DNA. The data include roughly 130,000 distinct CDR3 sequences; the top ten clones carry about 0.54%. Material: naive CXCR3+ CD8+ T cells from blood. Subset of the sample: CD45RO-CCR7+CD27+CD95- naive CD8+ T cells expressing CXCR3 (TNR3+). The receptors were sampled from a human donor in good health. Some clones in this sample may be carry-over from other donors' samples.

The chain recombines TRBV7-2 with TRBJ2-7. Germline CDR1 SGHTA, CDR2 FQGNSA. The CDR3 length is 15 residues. Here the CDR3 reads CASSSGILSSYEQYF.

The chain uses TRBV20-1 and TRBJ2-7; absent DNA, TCRdb's TRBD1 call cannot be checked. The CDR3 is 16 residues long. CDR1 and CDR2 from the germline V gene are DFQATT and SNEGSKA (reference sequence). The CDR3 here is CSARDLVRGPPYEQYF.

The genes are TRBV10-3 and TRBJ2-7; TCRdb's D call, TRBD2, is unchecked because there is no DNA. Germline V gene sequence: CDR1 ENHRY, CDR2 SYGVKD. The length of the CDR3 is 13 residues. CDR3 sequence reads: CATEPGLSYEKYF.

The chain recombines TRBV9 with TRBJ1-1; absent DNA, TCRdb's TRBD1 call cannot be checked. The CDR3 consists of 13 residues. Per germline, CDR1 SGDLS and CDR2 YYNGEE. The CDR3 protein is CASSVQGSDEAFF.

The V gene is TRBV10-3, the J gene TRBJ1-5; TCRdb's D call of TRBD1 is untestable without DNA. This CDR3 contains 15 residues. Germline V gene lookup returns CDR1 ENHRY and CDR2 SYGVKD. The CDR3 loop reads CATLNTDISNQPQHF.

V gene TRBV30 combines with J gene TRBJ2-7. The germline V gene encodes CDR1 GTSNPN and CDR2 SVGIG (reference sequence). The CDR3 spans 12 residues. The CDR3 loop is CAWSPQFHEQYF. Variable domain in full (rest from reference TRBV30 and TRBJ2-7): SQTIHQWPATLVQPVGSPLSLECTVEGTSNPNLYWYRQAAGRGLQLLFYSVGIGQISSEVPQNLSASRPQDRQFILSSKKLLLSDSGFYLCAWSPQFHEQYFGPGTRLTVT.

The chain links TRBV6-2 or TRBV6-3 to TRBJ2-2; absent DNA, TCRdb's TRBD2 call cannot be checked. This CDR3 region has 12 residues. The germline CDR1 and CDR2 sequences are MNHEY and SVGEGT. CDR3 amino acids: CAGLAWTGELFF.

The chain is built from TRBV7-9 and TRBJ1-2; as DNA is missing, the TRBD1 call by TCRdb cannot be tested. The CDR3 covers 13 residues. Germline V CDR1 and CDR2: SEHNR, FQNEAQ (reference sequence). The CDR3 region is CASNLGRQSGYTF.

The chain carries TRBV12-5 and TRBJ1-1; checking the TCRdb D call of TRBD1 is not possible without DNA. The CDR3 length is 15 residues. From germline, CDR1 is LGHNT and CDR2 FRNRAP. The CDR3 loop is CASGSTWDSNTEAFF.

The rearrangement joins TRBV2 to TRBJ2-3; lacking DNA, the TRBD1 call made by TCRdb goes unchecked. In germline, CDR1 is SNHLY, CDR2 FYNNEI. The CDR3 contains 19 residues. The CDR3 spells CASRHDLRQGPRGTDTQYF. Using reference TRBV2 and TRBJ2-3 for the parts outside the CDR3, the full variable domain is EPEVTQTPSHQVTQMGQEVILRCVPISNHLYFYWYRQILGQKVEFLVSFYNNEISEKSEIFDDQFSVERPDGSNFTLKIRSTKLEDSAMYFCASRHDLRQGPRGTDTQYFGPGTRLTVL.

The rearrangement links TRBV7-9 to TRBJ2-1; as DNA is missing, the TRBD1 call by TCRdb cannot be tested. Per the germline V gene, CDR1 is SEHNR and CDR2 is FQNEAQ (reference sequence). This CDR3 has 15 residues. The CDR3 loop reads CASSQGDREYNEQFF.

The genes are TRBV5-1 and TRBJ2-5. The CDR3 runs to 14 residues. In germline, CDR1 is SGHRS, CDR2 YFSETQ. Here the CDR3 reads CASSLAGYQETQYF.